This entry lists 4 T cell receptor beta chains sequenced from one sample in a study of blood T cell repertoires in COVID-19. TCRdb's table, derived via immunoSEQ multiplex PCR, lists solely in-frame clones and lacks some. Found here are 80,000 to 100,000 clones, roughly 80% of them singletons; the top ten hold 4% to 5.5%. The sample was peripheral blood. These receptors originate from a man between 60 and 75 years old with acute or convalescent COVID-19.

The chain combines TRBV5-6 with TRBJ2-5; D is perhaps TRBD1 (5 bases). V lost 0 bases to trimming and J lost 5 bases, with 8 bases between them. CDR1 and CDR2 (germline): SGHDT, YYEEEE. The CDR3 is made up of 13 amino acids. The CDR3 region is CASSLVRVETQYF. CDR3 coding DNA: TGTGCCAGCAGCTTGGTCAGGGTCGAGACCCAGTACTTC.

The rearrangement uses TRBV7-3 and TRBJ2-5, with 11 bases matching TRBD2. Germline values: CDR1 SGHTA, CDR2 FQGTGA. J was trimmed by 4 bases and V by 2 bases; bases with no gene match: 6. The CDR3 sequence is 16 residues long. In DNA, the CDR3 is TGTGCCAGCAGCTTATTAGGAACTAGCGGGAGAGAGACCCAGTACTTC. Its protein product is CASSLLGTSGRETQYF.

This clone was recorded at least ten times. The DNA of the CDR3 is TGTGCCAGCAGCCAAACAGGTCCTATATTCAGTGGCTACACCTTC. Translation: CASSQTGPIFSGYTF. The chain recombines TRBV14 with TRBJ1-2, with D maybe TRBD1 (5 bases). V was shortened by 2 bases and J by 7 bases, with 17 bases between the two germline ends. The V gene's germline CDR1 is SGHDN and CDR2 FVKESK. The CDR3 is 15 residues long.

This chain joins TRBV6-5 and TRBJ2-7; 9 bases are shared with TRBD2. Germline assignment: CDR1 MNHEY and CDR2 SVGAGI. This CDR3 has 14 amino acids. V was pared by 4 bases and J by 5 bases, with 6 bases of the junction left unmatched. The CDR3 DNA follows: TGTGCCAGCAGTTCCATTAGCGGGAGAGACGAGCAGTACTTC. Protein product: CASSSISGRDEQYF.